The rows below give T cell receptor beta chains drawn from one sample of a study of blood T cell repertoires in COVID-19. Sequenced by immunoSEQ multiplex PCR; TCRdb stores in-frame clones only, minus some. The sample holds 650,000 to 800,000 clones; approximately 90% are singletons and the top ten take 0.2% to 0.3%. Sequenced sample: peripheral blood. Source of these receptors: a woman aged 18 to 35 with acute or convalescent COVID-19. The CDR3 runs from the conserved cysteine through the conserved F or W. D genes are given only for firm matches. A clone size is listed for some rows: how often the clone was seen (once, few, many), or a class if it is expanded.

clone_size: -; v_call: TRBV5-5; j_call: TRBJ2-2; d_call: -; cdr3_nt: TGTGCCAGCTCCCTTGAGGAGTTTAGGACACCTTACACCGGGGAGCTGTTTTTT; cdr3_aa: CASSLEEFRTPYTGELFF
clone_size: once; v_call: TRBV7-3; j_call: TRBJ1-2; d_call: -; cdr3_nt: TGTGCCAGCAGCCCCGGACGGGAGTATGGCTACACCTTC; cdr3_aa: CASSPGREYGYTF
clone_size: -; v_call: TRBV25-1; j_call: TRBJ1-2; d_call: -; cdr3_nt: TGTGCCAGCAGTGACGGGATCTTAAACTATGGCTACACCTTC; cdr3_aa: CASSDGILNYGYTF
clone_size: -; v_call: TRBV20-1; j_call: TRBJ2-7; d_call: -; cdr3_nt: TGCAGTGCTAGTTCGGTCGGATTGAGGATCTACGAGCAGTACTTC; cdr3_aa: CSASSVGLRIYEQYF
clone_size: -; v_call: TRBV4-1; j_call: TRBJ2-1; d_call: TRBD2; cdr3_nt: TGCGCCAGCAGCCAAGGTACTAGCGGGGGCCGAGAGCAGTTCTTC; cdr3_aa: CASSQGTSGGREQFF
clone_size: -; v_call: TRBV5-6; j_call: TRBJ1-6; d_call: TRBD1; cdr3_nt: TGTGCCAGCAGCTGGACTCCGGGACAGGGAAAATCACCCCTCCACTTT; cdr3_aa: CASSWTPGQGKSPLHF
clone_size: -; v_call: TRBV6-6; j_call: TRBJ1-2; d_call: -; cdr3_nt: TGTGCCATCCAGTTACCCCTCTATGGCTACACCTTC; cdr3_aa: CAIQLPLYGYTF
clone_size: -; v_call: TRBV6-5; j_call: TRBJ1-6; d_call: TRBD1; cdr3_nt: TGTGCCAGCAGTTATACGGGGACAGGGAATTCACCCCTCCACTTT; cdr3_aa: CASSYTGTGNSPLHF
clone_size: -; v_call: TRBV7-2; j_call: TRBJ2-1; d_call: TRBD2; cdr3_nt: TGTGCCAGCAGCCTTACTAGCGGGGGCCTCTACAATGAGCAGTTCTTC; cdr3_aa: CASSLTSGGLYNEQFF
clone_size: -; v_call: TRBV6-5; j_call: TRBJ2-7; d_call: -; cdr3_nt: TGTGCCAGCAGTTACTCTGGCGGGATCGACGAGCAGTACTTC; cdr3_aa: CASSYSGGIDEQYF
clone_size: once; v_call: TRBV6-4; j_call: TRBJ2-3; d_call: -; cdr3_nt: TGTGCCAGCAGTGACTCGGGGGGGCCCACAGATACGCAGTATTTT; cdr3_aa: CASSDSGGPTDTQYF
clone_size: -; v_call: TRBV18; j_call: TRBJ1-1; d_call: -; cdr3_nt: TGTGCCAGCTCACCCGACCCAGGAAGCTGGGAGATGGCTTTCTTT; cdr3_aa: CASSPDPGSWEMAFF
clone_size: -; v_call: TRBV11-2; j_call: TRBJ1-1; d_call: -; cdr3_nt: TGTGCCAGCAGCCCGAGACAGAAAATGAACACTGAAGCTTTCTTT; cdr3_aa: CASSPRQKMNTEAFF
clone_size: -; v_call: TRBV11-2; j_call: TRBJ1-5; d_call: -; cdr3_nt: TGTGCCAGCAGCTTACAGGGAAAGCAGCCCCAGCATTTT; cdr3_aa: CASSLQGKQPQHF
clone_size: -; v_call: TRBV5-5; j_call: TRBJ2-2; d_call: -; cdr3_nt: TGTGCCAGCAGCTTTTATATCCCGAGGGTTCTGGGCACCGGGGAGCTGTTTTTT; cdr3_aa: CASSFYIPRVLGTGELFF
clone_size: -; v_call: TRBV5-1; j_call: TRBJ1-2; d_call: -; cdr3_nt: TGCGCCAGCAGCTTGGAAGGCTTGGCCGGGTATGGCTACACCTTC; cdr3_aa: CASSLEGLAGYGYTF
clone_size: -; v_call: TRBV3-1/TRBV3-2; j_call: TRBJ1-4; d_call: TRBD1; cdr3_nt: TGTGCCAGCAGCTCCGACAGGGTAGTACGAGGAGGTGAAAAACTGTTTTTT; cdr3_aa: CASSSDRVVRGGEKLFF
clone_size: -; v_call: TRBV27; j_call: TRBJ1-1; d_call: -; cdr3_nt: TGTGCCAGCAATACGAGTCGACGACATATGAACACTGAAGCTTTCTTT; cdr3_aa: CASNTSRRHMNTEAFF
clone_size: once; v_call: TRBV24-1; j_call: TRBJ2-7; d_call: -; cdr3_nt: TGTGCCACCAGTGACCGGGACAACTCCTACGAGCAGTACTTC; cdr3_aa: CATSDRDNSYEQYF
clone_size: -; v_call: TRBV5-1; j_call: TRBJ1-1; d_call: TRBD1; cdr3_nt: TGCGCCAGCAGCATAACAGGGGGTACTGAAGCTTTCTTT; cdr3_aa: CASSITGGTEAFF
clone_size: once; v_call: TRBV12-5; j_call: TRBJ1-1; d_call: -; cdr3_nt: TGTGCTAGTACCGAGTCGCTTCCGGGACAGAACACTGAAGCTTTCTTT; cdr3_aa: CASTESLPGQNTEAFF
clone_size: -; v_call: TRBV4-2; j_call: TRBJ2-1; d_call: -; cdr3_nt: TGTGCCAGCAGCCCATCCCCTTCTAGAGTCCCACCCTTTAGCTCCTACAATGAGCAGTTCTTC; cdr3_aa: CASSPSPSRVPPFSSYNEQFF
clone_size: once; v_call: TRBV12-3/TRBV12-4; j_call: TRBJ1-1; d_call: TRBD1; cdr3_nt: TGTGCCAGCAGGGAGGGGGCAAGCGAAGCTTTCTTT; cdr3_aa: CASREGASEAFF
clone_size: -; v_call: TRBV7-9; j_call: TRBJ1-3; d_call: -; cdr3_nt: TGTGCCAGCAGCTTCGGACAGTTCTCTGGAAACACCATATATTTT; cdr3_aa: CASSFGQFSGNTIYF
clone_size: -; v_call: TRBV9; j_call: TRBJ2-1; d_call: TRBD1; cdr3_nt: TGTGCCAGCAGCGCGGACAGGGCGAGTTACAATGAGCAGTTCTTC; cdr3_aa: CASSADRASYNEQFF
clone_size: -; v_call: TRBV3-1/TRBV3-2; j_call: TRBJ1-6; d_call: TRBD1; cdr3_nt: TGTGCCAGCAGCCCGACAGGGGGCATCAGCTCACCCCTCCACTTT; cdr3_aa: CASSPTGGISSPLHF
clone_size: once; v_call: TRBV3-1/TRBV3-2; j_call: TRBJ1-2; d_call: -; cdr3_nt: TGTGCCAGCAGCCTTACCCCCCGGCAGCGACTGATGAGTGGCTACACCTTC; cdr3_aa: CASSLTPRQRLMSGYTF
clone_size: -; v_call: TRBV19; j_call: TRBJ2-3; d_call: -; cdr3_nt: TGTGCCAGTACCTCGGGTCGCCTGCCGACGGATACGCAGTATTTT; cdr3_aa: CASTSGRLPTDTQYF
clone_size: -; v_call: TRBV7-2; j_call: TRBJ1-2; d_call: TRBD1; cdr3_nt: TGTGCCAGCAGCTTAGACAGGGGGGCTAGCGCCTTC; cdr3_aa: CASSLDRGASAF
clone_size: once; v_call: TRBV7-9; j_call: TRBJ1-2; d_call: TRBD1; cdr3_nt: TGTGCCAGCAGCCCAAGGACAGGTTATGGGTATGGCTACACCTTC; cdr3_aa: CASSPRTGYGYGYTF
clone_size: -; v_call: TRBV15; j_call: TRBJ1-2; d_call: -; cdr3_nt: TGTGCCACCAGCAGGGGAGGATATAACTATGGCTACACCTTC; cdr3_aa: CATSRGGYNYGYTF
clone_size: many; v_call: TRBV7-9; j_call: TRBJ1-1; d_call: -; cdr3_nt: TGTGCCAGCAGCTTGACCAGACAGAACACTGAAGCTTTCTTT; cdr3_aa: CASSLTRQNTEAFF
clone_size: -; v_call: TRBV24-1; j_call: TRBJ1-2; d_call: -; cdr3_nt: TGTGCCACCAGTGATCCGTCACCAACGGACAGACAACCTTTCTATGGCTACACCTTC; cdr3_aa: CATSDPSPTDRQPFYGYTF
clone_size: -; v_call: TRBV12-3/TRBV12-4; j_call: TRBJ2-7; d_call: -; cdr3_nt: TGTGCCAGCAGTTTCGTTACGGGCGAGCAGTACTTC; cdr3_aa: CASSFVTGEQYF
clone_size: -; v_call: TRBV11-3; j_call: TRBJ1-1; d_call: -; cdr3_nt: TGTGCCAGCAGCCGTGCGGGGACTAACACTGAAGCTTTCTTT; cdr3_aa: CASSRAGTNTEAFF
clone_size: -; v_call: TRBV4-2; j_call: TRBJ1-3; d_call: TRBD1; cdr3_nt: TGTGCCAGCAGCCAACCGCTACAGGGGCCCGGAAACACCATATATTTT; cdr3_aa: CASSQPLQGPGNTIYF
clone_size: -; v_call: TRBV10-3; j_call: TRBJ2-3; d_call: TRBD1; cdr3_nt: TGTGCCATCAACGAACCGGGACAGGGAAACACAGATACGCAGTATTTT; cdr3_aa: CAINEPGQGNTDTQYF
clone_size: -; v_call: TRBV5-4; j_call: TRBJ2-1; d_call: TRBD2; cdr3_nt: TGTGCCAGCAGCCAACTAGCGGGGGGGTACAATGAGCAGTTCTTC; cdr3_aa: CASSQLAGGYNEQFF
clone_size: -; v_call: TRBV3-1/TRBV3-2; j_call: TRBJ1-5; d_call: TRBD1; cdr3_nt: TGTGCCAGCGGGGGGACAGGGAATCAGCCCCAGCATTTT; cdr3_aa: CASGGTGNQPQHF
clone_size: -; v_call: TRBV5-1; j_call: TRBJ2-3; d_call: -; cdr3_nt: TGCGCCAGCAGCTTGGGGGGGCTTAGCACAGATACGCAGTATTTT; cdr3_aa: CASSLGGLSTDTQYF
clone_size: -; v_call: TRBV27; j_call: TRBJ1-5; d_call: -; cdr3_nt: TGTGCCAGCAGTACAGGGAGCTATAGCAATCAGCCCCAGCATTTT; cdr3_aa: CASSTGSYSNQPQHF